These 3 T cell receptor beta chains came from one sample sequenced in a study of post-analysis software for immune sequencing data. Which antigens these TCRs recognize remains unknown. Study conclusions and caveats: Among roughly 5 TRBV segments more frequent in patients than controls were TRBV5-6, TRBV5-1 and TRBV20-1.

Unique molecular identifiers were present in the TCR beta cDNA libraries. One entry per CDR3 protein results from TCRdb running MiXCR on the PCR reads. The sample carries 450,000 or so distinct CDR3 sequences, around 40% recorded once. The sequencing sample was made of blood. The receptors derive from a girl aged 10 to 17 with multiple sclerosis.

The rearrangement uses TRBV18 and TRBJ2-5; possible D gene TRBD2, 6 bases. This CDR3 contains 16 residues. Germline assignment: CDR1 KGHSH and CDR2 LQKENI. V was trimmed by 0 bases and J by 5 bases, leaving 16 bases between them. CDR3 amino acids: CASSPPSLGRRETQYF. In DNA, the CDR3 is TGTGCCAGCTCACCACCGAGTTTGGGGAGGAGGGAGACCCAGTACTTC.

This clonotype has just a few counts. This chain connects TRBV10-3 to TRBJ2-4; perhaps TRBD1 as D (6 bases). The end of the DNA fits TRBJ2-7 better, so the J call may be wrong. This CDR3 has 13 residues. The germline V gene encodes CDR1 ENHRY and CDR2 SYGVKD. CDR3 nucleotides: TGTGCCATCTCCGAGGGACAACCCTACGAGCAGTACTTC. Residues: CAISEGQPYEQYF.

Turning to this clonotype: One junction end disagrees with the germline gene, perhaps due to a read error. The chain is built from TRBV5-6 and TRBJ2-1; D is uncertain. The CDR3 length is 17 residues. CDR1 SGHDT and CDR2 YYEEEE come from the germline V gene. CDR3 amino acids: CAGSLVNLLSSYNEQFF. Written as DNA, the CDR3 is TGTGCCGGCAGCTTGGTTAATTTGTTGAGCTCCTACAATGAGCAGTTCTTC.